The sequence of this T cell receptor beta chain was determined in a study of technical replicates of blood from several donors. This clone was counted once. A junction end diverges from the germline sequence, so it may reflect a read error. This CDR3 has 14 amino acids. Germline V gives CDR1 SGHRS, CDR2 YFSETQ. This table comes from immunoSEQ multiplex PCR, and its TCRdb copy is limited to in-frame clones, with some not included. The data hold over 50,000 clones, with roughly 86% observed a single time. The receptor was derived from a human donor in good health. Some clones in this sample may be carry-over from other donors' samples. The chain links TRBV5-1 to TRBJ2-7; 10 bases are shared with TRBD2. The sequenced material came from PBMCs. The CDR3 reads CASGRLAGTYEQYF. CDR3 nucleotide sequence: TGTGCCAGCGGCCGACTAGCGGGTACCTACGAGCAGTACTTC.